The 2 T cell receptor beta chains reported below all come from one sample, sequenced in a study of blood T cell repertoires in COVID-19. The method was immunoSEQ multiplex PCR; TCRdb's version includes in-frame clones alone and lacks a portion of them. The sample lists hundreds of thousands of clones; roughly 82% were seen once. The sequenced sample was PBMCs or T cells enriched from blood (not recorded which). The receptor set was obtained from a woman between 45 and 65 years old who had recovered from COVID-19.

The CDR3 coding sequence is TGTGCCAGCTGTCAAGGGGGGGCCCGGGAGCTGTTTTTT. Protein: CASCQGGARELFF. This rearrangement joins TRBV27 to TRBJ2-2; maybe TRBD2 (7 bases). Trimming left V 8 bases short and J 9 bases short, with 16 bases between. CDR3 length equals 13 residues. Germline CDR1 and CDR2: MNHEY and SMNVEV (reference sequence).

This CDR3 is CASSLPRGGYEKLFF. The CDR3 nucleotides are TGCGCCAGCAGCCTCCCGAGGGGGGGCTATGAAAAACTGTTTTTT. The chain recombines TRBV5-1 with TRBJ1-4; tentative D call: TRBD1 (6 bases). This CDR3 spans 15 amino acids. Trimming took 4 bases from V and 6 from J, leaving 16 bases between them. Germline loops: CDR1 SGHRS, CDR2 YFSETQ.